The T cell receptor (beta chain) described here comes from a study of T cell repertoires in cytomegalovirus infection. TCRdb processed the reads anew with MiXCR; each CDR3 protein has one entry. The profile shows about 230,000 distinct CDR3 sequences, 22% of them singletons. General study points: Public TCR beta family frequency separated CMV-and-HLA carriers, including in an independent cohort.

Worth noting for this clonotype: Its antigen is unidentified.

CDR3 length: 14 amino acids. Germline values: CDR1 SNHLY, CDR2 FYNNEI. V dropped 7 bases and J dropped 2 bases, with 15 bases sitting between them. This sequence originates from a human donor in good health (CMV status not recorded). Some clones in this sample may be carry-over from other donors' samples. The chain combines TRBV2 with TRBJ2-7, with D maybe TRBD2 (5 bases). Specimen: CD8+ T cells from PBMCs. CDR3 in amino acids: CASTGAETPYEQYF. CDR3 coding DNA: TGTGCCAGCACTGGAGCGGAAACACCCTACGAGCAGTACTTC.